The rows below give T cell receptor beta chains drawn from one sample of a study of cytomegalovirus exposure and HLA in healthy donors. Assay: immunoSEQ multiplex PCR; the TCRdb copy retains only in-frame clones and omits some. This sample has some 160,000 clones, with around 10% found just once. Material: PBMCs. Every receptor here comes from a male donor in good health and CMV-seronegative. The CDR3 runs from the conserved cysteine through the conserved F or W. A D gene is named only where the DNA matches it firmly. Where a row states a size, it is once, few, many or the class of an expanded clone; other rows omit it.

abundance,d_gene,v_gene,j_gene,CDR3aa,CDR3nt
few,NA,TRBV6-5,TRBJ1-5,CASSLDKYSNQPQHF,TGTGCCAGCAGTTTGGACAAGTATAGCAATCAGCCCCAGCATTTT
many,TRBD1,TRBV6-5,TRBJ2-2,CASSPGTGDTGELFF,TGTGCCAGCAGCCCCGGGACAGGGGACACCGGGGAGCTGTTTTTT
NA,NA,TRBV7-2,TRBJ2-2,CASSRGIGANTGELFF,TGTGCCAGCAGCAGAGGGATAGGAGCGAACACCGGGGAGCTGTTTTTT
NA,NA,TRBV19,TRBJ1-1,CASSIPDRVNTEAFF,TGTGCCAGTAGTATCCCGGACAGAGTAAACACTGAAGCTTTCTTT
NA,NA,TRBV7-2,TRBJ2-1,CASSSGDSPLNEQFF,TGTGCCAGCAGCTCTGGAGATAGTCCCCTCAATGAGCAGTTCTTC
NA,TRBD1,TRBV6-1,TRBJ2-2,CASSERTGRYANTGELFF,TGTGCCAGCAGCGAACGGACAGGGAGATACGCGAACACCGGGGAGCTGTTTTTT
few,NA,TRBV2,TRBJ1-6,CASSSGYNSPLHF,TGTGCCAGCAGTTCAGGGTATAATTCACCCCTCCACTTT
NA,TRBD1,TRBV5-5,TRBJ1-4,CASSKWTGGNEKLFF,TGTGCCAGCAGCAAATGGACAGGGGGCAATGAAAAACTGTTTTTT
NA,TRBD2,TRBV15,TRBJ2-4,CATPGGNRPNKNIQYF,TGTGCCACCCCCGGGGGGAACAGACCGAACAAAAACATTCAGTACTTC
NA,NA,TRBV5-6,TRBJ2-1,CASSFLRLRGNEQFF,TGTGCCAGCAGCTTTCTGCGCCTTCGGGGGAATGAGCAGTTCTTC
NA,NA,TRBV2,TRBJ2-5,CASSEVTVYQETQYF,TGTGCCAGCAGTGAAGTAACAGTGTACCAAGAGACCCAGTACTTC
few,TRBD1,TRBV11-2,TRBJ1-2,CASSPQGTNYGYTF,TGTGCCAGCAGTCCACAGGGGACTAACTATGGCTACACCTTC
NA,NA,TRBV6-5,TRBJ1-1,CASSYVVGSTEAFF,TGTGCCAGCAGTTACGTGGTGGGGAGCACTGAAGCTTTCTTT
few,NA,TRBV7-2,TRBJ2-3,CASSLQGTRDTQYF,TGTGCCAGCAGCTTGCAGGGCACCAGAGATACGCAGTATTTT
few,NA,TRBV29-1,TRBJ2-3,CSVADWGVGTDTQYF,TGCAGCGTCGCGGACTGGGGGGTAGGCACAGATACGCAGTATTTT
few,TRBD1,TRBV18,TRBJ2-2,CASSRTGTGTNTGELFF,TGTGCCAGCTCACGAACCGGGACAGGGACGAACACCGGGGAGCTGTTTTTT
few,NA,TRBV4-3,TRBJ1-1,CASSRTGTEAFF,TGCGCCAGCAGCCGCACAGGCACTGAAGCTTTCTTT
NA,NA,TRBV28,TRBJ1-2,CASSGAGTGSHGYTF,TGTGCCAGCAGTGGAGCCGGAACAGGGTCCCATGGCTACACCTTC
few,NA,TRBV7-2,TRBJ2-3,CASSRGGGTDTQYF,TGTGCCAGCAGCCGAGGCGGCGGCACAGATACGCAGTATTTT
few,NA,TRBV5-1,TRBJ2-5,CASSLEAGPPETQYF,TGCGCCAGCAGCTTGGAAGCGGGCCCTCCAGAGACCCAGTACTTC
NA,NA,TRBV18,TRBJ1-5,CASSPSREQPQHF,TGTGCCAGCTCACCGAGTCGAGAACAGCCCCAGCATTTT
NA,NA,TRBV5-6,TRBJ2-3,CASGRGQGFTDTQYF,TGTGCCAGCGGCAGGGGCCAGGGATTCACAGATACGCAGTATTTT
NA,TRBD1,TRBV6-6,TRBJ2-7,CASRRDRVLSYEQYF,TGTGCCAGCAGGCGAGACAGGGTTCTCTCCTACGAGCAGTACTTC
NA,TRBD1,TRBV28,TRBJ1-4,CASRRPGTVNEKLFF,TGTGCCAGCAGGAGACCCGGGACAGTTAATGAAAAACTGTTTTTT
NA,NA,TRBV7-3,TRBJ2-7,CASSPFEAVPYEQYF,TGTGCCAGCAGCCCATTCGAGGCCGTCCCGTACGAGCAGTACTTC
few,TRBD1,TRBV4-3,TRBJ2-7,CASSRGTGAYEQYF,TGCGCCAGCAGCCGGGGGACAGGGGCCTACGAGCAGTACTTC
NA,NA,TRBV30,TRBJ1-1,CAWSVLYRGLAEAFF,TGTGCCTGGAGTGTACTTTATAGAGGGCTCGCTGAAGCTTTCTTT
few,TRBD1,TRBV7-2,TRBJ2-3,CASSLGTGGFDTQYF,TGTGCCAGCAGCCTCGGGACAGGGGGCTTCGATACGCAGTATTTT
NA,NA,TRBV27,TRBJ1-6,CASSLYRLSSYNSPLHF,TGTGCCAGCAGTTTATACAGGTTGAGCTCCTATAATTCACCCCTCCACTTT
NA,NA,TRBV7-9,TRBJ2-7,CASSPRASVSYEQYF,TGTGCCAGCAGCCCTCGGGCTAGCGTCTCCTACGAGCAGTACTTC
NA,TRBD1,TRBV4-3,TRBJ2-7,CASSQDPSGQETYEQYF,TGCGCCAGCAGCCAAGATCCATCGGGACAGGAAACCTACGAGCAGTACTTC
NA,NA,TRBV5-1,TRBJ2-1,CASRGTGALHNEQFF,TGCGCCAGCAGGGGAACGGGAGCCCTTCACAATGAGCAGTTCTTC
few,NA,TRBV9,TRBJ2-2,CASGSLYYNTGELFF,TGTGCCAGCGGCAGTCTCTACTACAACACCGGGGAGCTGTTTTTT
NA,NA,TRBV27,TRBJ1-4,CASRPLTVTPEKLFF,TGTGCCAGCAGACCATTGACAGTGACACCTGAAAAACTGTTTTTT
NA,NA,TRBV18,TRBJ2-5,CASSSAGLLWETQYF,TGTGCCAGCTCATCTGCGGGCCTTTTATGGGAGACCCAGTACTTC
few,NA,TRBV6-5,TRBJ2-7,CASSYSGREQYF,TGTGCCAGCAGTTACTCGGGGCGCGAGCAGTACTTC
NA,TRBD2,TRBV7-9,TRBJ2-5,CASSPTSGEQETQYF,TGTGCCAGCAGCCCGACTAGCGGGGAACAAGAGACCCAGTACTTC
NA,TRBD2,TRBV4-3,TRBJ2-7,CASSQTSGSYEQYF,TGCGCCAGCAGCCAAACTAGCGGGTCCTACGAGCAGTACTTC
few,NA,TRBV6-1,TRBJ1-3,CASSDAGTYGNTIYF,TGTGCCAGCAGTGACGCCGGGACATATGGAAACACCATATATTTT
few,NA,TRBV7-9,TRBJ2-1,CASSLVGASYYNEQFF,TGTGCCAGCAGCTTAGTGGGGGCTTCATACTACAATGAGCAGTTCTTC
NA,NA,TRBV6-5,TRBJ1-2,CASSYREGGYGYTF,TGTGCCAGCAGTTACAGGGAGGGCGGCTATGGCTACACCTTC
few,TRBD2,TRBV27,TRBJ2-3,CASSSRGLAGVDTQYF,TGTGCCAGCAGTTCCCGGGGACTAGCGGGAGTCGATACGCAGTATTTT
NA,TRBD2,TRBV9,TRBJ2-5,CASSVGASGTVVETQYF,TGTGCCAGCAGCGTAGGGGCTAGCGGGACAGTGGTAGAGACCCAGTACTTC
few,TRBD1,TRBV30,TRBJ2-7,CAQGDQSPFEQYF,TGTGCCCAGGGGGACCAATCCCCCTTCGAGCAGTACTTC
few,NA,TRBV30,TRBJ1-5,CAWNKGVDQPQHF,TGTGCCTGGAATAAAGGGGTGGATCAGCCCCAGCATTTT
few,NA,TRBV27,TRBJ1-1,CASTTGAGAGSEAFF,TGTGCCAGCACCACGGGAGCCGGGGCAGGGTCCGAAGCTTTCTTT
NA,NA,TRBV28,TRBJ1-1,CASIQGTVNTEAFF,TGTGCCAGCATCCAGGGAACGGTGAACACTGAAGCTTTCTTT
few,NA,TRBV5-6,TRBJ2-5,CASSLKEAAQYF,TGTGCCAGCAGCTTGAAAGAGGCGGCCCAGTACTTC
once,TRBD2,TRBV7-3,TRBJ2-1,CASSLRLAGSYNEQFF,TGTGCCAGCAGCTTACGACTAGCGGGTTCCTACAATGAGCAGTTCTTC
NA,NA,TRBV4-1,TRBJ2-5,CASSQLQGGETQYF,TGCGCCAGCAGCCAGTTACAGGGAGGGGAGACCCAGTACTTC
few,TRBD2,TRBV4-3,TRBJ2-2,CASIISGSVATGELFF,TGCGCCAGCATCATCAGCGGGAGCGTCGCCACCGGGGAGCTGTTTTTT
NA,TRBD1,TRBV19,TRBJ2-1,CASSIGQGAEQFF,TGTGCCAGTAGTATAGGACAGGGGGCTGAGCAGTTCTTC
NA,TRBD1,TRBV6-5,TRBJ2-7,CASSYPLRDRGYEQYF,TGTGCCAGCAGTTACCCACTGAGGGACAGGGGGTACGAGCAGTACTTC
few,TRBD2,TRBV9,TRBJ2-1,CASSPRVGGDEQFF,TGTGCCAGCAGCCCTCGGGTGGGGGGGGATGAGCAGTTCTTC
few,NA,TRBV28,TRBJ1-2,CASSLSGVNYGYTF,TGTGCCAGCAGTTTATCAGGGGTCAACTATGGCTACACCTTC
few,NA,TRBV27,TRBJ1-5,CASKPSNGPQHF,TGTGCCAGCAAACCGTCTAATGGGCCCCAGCATTTT
NA,NA,TRBV27,TRBJ1-5,CASSLGLNQPQHF,TGTGCCAGCAGTCTGGGCCTAAATCAGCCCCAGCATTTT
NA,NA,TRBV7-8,TRBJ1-6,CASSSHRDNNSPLHF,TGTGCCAGCAGCAGTCACCGGGACAACAATTCACCCCTCCACTTT
NA,NA,TRBV28,TRBJ1-1,CASRLYRPNTEAFF,TGTGCCAGCAGACTATACCGACCTAACACTGAAGCTTTCTTT
NA,NA,TRBV5-1,TRBJ1-1,CASSHPTGSMNTEAFF,TGCGCCAGCAGCCATCCCACAGGGTCCATGAACACTGAAGCTTTCTTT